The table lists the clone carrying this T cell receptor beta chain with many counts. The target antigen is unknown. The sample comes from a study of T cell repertoires in cytomegalovirus infection. Looking at the study overall: Evidence of both CMV infection and a matching HLA type came from public TCR beta signatures.

MiXCR, applied by TCRdb to the reads, yields one record per CDR3 protein. Among 200,000 to 250,000 distinct CDR3 sequences, 6.5% were seen once, and the ten largest hold 5.5% to 8%. Study-level findings and limits: Clonotype analysis showed dominance of the ex vivo response by HLA-C-restricted CMV-specific TCR beta clonotypes. Using cumulative public TCR beta family frequency, the authors identified those who carried CMV together with the relevant HLA.

Sequencing was performed on PBMCs. This sequence originates from a human donor in good health (CMV status not recorded). Some clones in this sample may be carry-over from other donors' samples.

Written as DNA, the CDR3 is TGTGCCAGCAGTTCACTACTACCGACTAGCGCCTACAATGAGCAGTTCTTC. Protein: CASSSLLPTSAYNEQFF. The chain has TRBV11-2 and TRBJ2-1; TRBD2 matches at 8 bases. J lost 2 bases, V lost 6 bases, and 12 bases had no gene match. Germline CDR1 reads SGHAT; CDR2 reads FQNNGV. The CDR3 sequence is 17 residues long. The full variable domain, completed using reference TRBV11-2 and TRBJ2-1, is EAGVAQSPRYKIIEKRQSVAFWCNPISGHATLYWYQQILGQGPKLLIQFQNNGVVDDSQLPKDRFSAERLKGVDSTLKIQPAKLEDSAVYLCASSSLLPTSAYNEQFFGPGTRLTVL.